Shown below are 27 T cell receptor beta chains from a single sample sequenced in a study of T cells in Graves' hyperthyroidism and ophthalmopathy (dated by TCRdb to between 2018 and 2020). The library was obtained by multiplex PCR. Instrument used: Illumina HiSeq 2000. The TCR beta CDR3 regions were amplified from RNA transcripts. A first-round RT-PCR of the TCR CDR3 used the HTBI primer set with the Qiagen OneStep RT-PCR kit. TCRdb itself trimmed the public reads at Q25 with fastp, ran MiXCR and retained productive beta chains. Each CDR3 protein appears once, grouped with its most common genes and DNA. Here the sample has approximately 690,000 distinct CDR3 sequences; roughly 20% occur a single time. Roughly a third of the sample is taken by the ten largest. Sequenced material: blood. The receptors here all came from a man aged 30 to 45 with Graves' ophthalmopathy.

In its sample, this clonotype was seen a few times. The J gene is TRBJ2-3, the V gene TRBV6-1; the match to TRBD2 covers 7 bases. The CDR3 is 15 residues long. The V gene end was trimmed by 2 bases and the J gene end by 2 bases; junction bases not matched to a gene: 4. The germline V gene has CDR1 MNHNS and CDR2 SASEGT. CDR3 sequence: CASSESLADTDTQYF. Written as DNA, the CDR3 is TGTGCCAGCAGTGAAAGCCTAGCGGACACAGATACGCAGTATTTT.

The gene calls are TRBV27 and TRBJ2-1, with 9 positions matching TRBD1. The CDR3 runs to 15 residues. Germline V CDR1 and CDR2: MNHEY, SMNVEV (reference sequence). Trimming cost V 8 bases and J 4 bases; bases outside gene matches: 9. The CDR3 DNA reads as TGTGCCAGCGGCCTCGGACAGGGGATATACAATGAGCAGTTCTTC. Its protein product is CASGLGQGIYNEQFF.

This clonotype came up a few times. The chain carries TRBV28 and TRBJ1-2; 7 nucleotides line up with TRBD1. CDR3 length: 16 amino acids. Trimming removed 5 bases from V and 7 bases from J; junction bases left unmatched: 16. Per germline, CDR1 MDHEN and CDR2 SYDVKM. The CDR3 DNA reads TGTGCCAGCAGTCCCACGACAGGGTTTCTTTATTCTGGCTACACCTTC. It is translated as CASSPTTGFLYSGYTF.

In regard to this clonotype: With a much larger clone just one base away, this may be a read error. Without the conserved terminal phenylalanine or tryptophan, this CDR3 likely stems from a read error. This chain connects TRBV3-1 to TRBJ2-1; 7 bases match TRBD2. The CDR3 contains 15 residues. Germline V gene sequence: CDR1 LGHDT, CDR2 YNNKEL (reference sequence). Trimming took 5 bases from V and 4 from J; bases not matched to a gene: 8. The CDR3 region is CASSSRASGYNEQFS. The CDR3, as DNA: TGTGCCAGCAGCTCCAGGGCTAGCGGTTACAATGAGCAGTTCTCC.

The table lists this clonotype with many counts. V and J are TRBV29-1 and TRBJ1-2; possibly TRBD1 for D (5 bases). V dropped 4 bases and J dropped 8 bases, with 11 bases sitting between them. This CDR3 is 11 amino acids long. Germline loops: CDR1 SQVTM, CDR2 ANQGSEA. This CDR3 is CSVGDAGGYTF. The CDR3 nucleotides are TGCAGCGTTGGTGACGCAGGGGGCTACACCTTC.

The table lists this clonotype with many counts. The CDR3 reads CASSLLGQTMYNEQFF. The CDR3 nucleotides are TGTGCCAGCAGTCTCCTTGGACAGACTATGTACAATGAGCAGTTCTTC. The chain is built from TRBV6-2 or TRBV6-3 and TRBJ2-1; weak D call: TRBD1 (6 bases). V dropped 5 bases and J dropped 4 bases, with 18 bases sitting between them. This CDR3 comprises 16 residues. Per germline, CDR1 MNHEY and CDR2 SVGEGT.

This clonotype was found many times. The chain joins TRBV7-2 to TRBJ2-1, with 11 bases lining up with TRBD2. Germline-derived CDR1 and CDR2 are SGHTA and FQGNSA. The V gene end was trimmed by 1 base and the J gene end by 0 bases; junction bases not matched to a gene: 8. CDR3 size: 19 residues. The CDR3 region has the DNA TGTGCCAGCAGCTTAGAAGCTAGCGGGAGGCCCAGCTCCTACAATGAGCAGTTCTTC. It encodes CASSLEASGRPSSYNEQFF.

CDR3 protein: CASSIVSHARDRGAGEQYF. DNA of the CDR3: TGTGCCAGCAGCATAGTCTCCCATGCCCGGGACAGGGGGGCGGGCGAGCAGTACTTC. J is TRBJ2-7 and V is TRBV28, with 11 bases aligning to TRBD1. The CDR3 length is 19 residues. Germline V gene data show CDR1 as MDHEN and CDR2 as SYDVKM. V shed 6 bases, J shed 6 bases, and the junction held 22 bases outside the gene matches.

V is TRBV3-1 and J is TRBJ2-7; 8 bases map to TRBD1. Germline lookup yields CDR1 LGHDT and CDR2 YNNKEL (reference sequence). V lost 0 bases and J lost 2; bases outside the gene matches: 3. This CDR3 comprises 15 residues. The CDR3 sequence is CASSQEGTGPYEQYF. CDR3 in DNA: TGTGCCAGCAGCCAAGAGGGGACAGGACCCTACGAGCAGTACTTC.

This clonotype was seen only a few times. The rearrangement uses TRBV4-3 and TRBJ2-7; D unresolved. V lost 0 bases and J 3 bases, leaving 9 bases between the germline ends. From germline, CDR1 is LGHNA and CDR2 YSLEER. The CDR3 consists of 14 residues. The CDR3 coding sequence is TGCGCCAGCAGCCAAGAAACAGAATACTACGAGCAGTACTTC. It translates to CASSQETEYYEQYF.

This clonotype has only a few counts. The gene calls are TRBV7-9 and TRBJ1-2; the D is unclear. The CDR3 is 15 residues long. Germline values: CDR1 SEHNR, CDR2 FQNEAQ (reference sequence). V shed 1 base and J shed 3 bases, with 12 bases lying between them. Here the CDR3 reads CASSLGLGPDYGYTF. The CDR3 DNA is TGTGCCAGCAGCTTAGGCCTAGGGCCTGACTATGGCTACACCTTC.

The chain combines TRBV30 with TRBJ2-2; D is ambiguous. Trimming shortened V by 3 bases and J by 5 bases, and 10 bases separated the two germline ends. The CDR3 has 13 amino acids. CDR1 and CDR2 from the germline V gene are GTSNPN and SVGIG (reference sequence). The CDR3 DNA reads TGTGCCTGGAGACCGATACATACCGGGGAGCTGTTTTTT. Encoded protein: CAWRPIHTGELFF.

This clonotype was seen only a few times. The chain carries TRBV10-1 and TRBJ1-1, with D hard to call. The V and J ends lost 0 bases and 3 bases respectively, with 5 bases between them. CDR1 and CDR2 (germline): WNHNN, SYGVQD (reference sequence). The length of the CDR3 is 13 residues. The CDR3 sequence: CASSESSDTEAFF. Written as DNA, the CDR3 is TGCGCCAGCAGTGAGTCTTCCGACACTGAAGCTTTCTTT.

This rearrangement joins TRBV5-4 to TRBJ2-3; TRBD2 might be the D (5 bases). In germline, CDR1 is SGHNT, CDR2 YYREEE (reference sequence). The CDR3 runs 17 residues. Trimming removed 1 base at V and 6 bases at J, with 21 bases between. The CDR3 loop is CASSLRGEAIFKDTQYF. CDR3 nucleotides: TGTGCCAGCAGCTTGCGGGGTGAGGCTATTTTTAAGGATACGCAGTATTTT.

As concerns this clonotype: A much bigger clone sits one base away, suggesting this may be a read error. The chain links TRBV28 to TRBJ1-5; maybe TRBD1 (5 bases). This CDR3 has 15 amino acids. Trimming removed 6 bases at V and 5 bases at J, with 17 bases between. Germline V CDR1 and CDR2: MDHEN, SYDVKM. The CDR3 sequence is CASRLLGGSDQPQHF. The CDR3 DNA is TGTGCCAGCAGGCTTCTTGGGGGGAGCGATCAGCCCCAGCATTTT.

The V call is TRBV29-1, the J call TRBJ1-3; no clear D gene. Germline-derived CDR1 and CDR2 are SQVTM and ANQGSEA. V gave up 4 bases and J gave up 4 bases, with 8 bases separating them. CDR3 length equals 12 residues. CDR3 amino acids: CSVVSQGNTIYF. Here the CDR3 DNA reads TGCAGCGTTGTTTCCCAGGGAAACACCATATATTTT.

The J gene is TRBJ2-5, the V gene TRBV12-5, with 7 bases lining up with TRBD1. CDR1 and CDR2 (germline): LGHNT, FRNRAP. V shed 1 base and J 3 bases; nucleotides not matched to a gene: 2. This CDR3 has 14 residues. CDR3 in amino acids: CASGLGGQKETQYF. For the CDR3, the DNA is TGTGCTAGTGGTTTGGGGGGACAGAAAGAGACCCAGTACTTC.

This clonotype showed up just a few times. The gene calls are TRBV4-2 and TRBJ2-1; D possibly corresponds to TRBD2 (6 bases). Trimming removed 3 bases from V and 1 base from J, with 13 bases in between. The CDR3 covers 16 residues. The germline V gene has CDR1 LGHNA and CDR2 YNFKEQ. For the CDR3, the DNA is TGTGCCAGCAGCCACGGCGGGGCGGGGTCCTACAATGAGCAGTTCTTC. It translates to CASSHGGAGSYNEQFF.

This clonotype was counted between two and nine times. V is TRBV5-6 and J is TRBJ1-2; possible D gene TRBD1, 5 bases. Germline CDR1 SGHDT, CDR2 YYEEEE. The CDR3 contains 14 residues. The V gene lost 0 bases and the J gene lost 2 bases, with 8 bases spanning the gap. For the CDR3, the DNA is TGTGCCAGCAGCTTGGGACAGCTAAACTATGGCTACACCTTC. Its translation: CASSLGQLNYGYTF.

This clonotype was observed a handful of times. V is TRBV30 and J is TRBJ2-1; tentatively, D is TRBD1 (6 bases). Germline V CDR1 and CDR2: GTSNPN, SVGIG (reference sequence). The germline V and J ends were trimmed by 7 bases and 13 bases, with 23 bases remaining between them. There are 13 residues in the CDR3. The CDR3 bases are TGTGCCTTCAAGTCGACAGGCCCCAGGGAACAGTTCTTC. Translating gives CAFKSTGPREQFF.

This clonotype was counted between two and nine times. The rearrangement uses TRBV20-1 and TRBJ2-7; D gene unclear. Deletions cut 7 bases from V and 3 bases from J, with 10 bases between. Germline V gene data show CDR1 as DFQATT and CDR2 as SNEGSKA (reference sequence). The CDR3 length is 11 residues. This CDR3 reads CSVAGDYEQYF. CDR3 coding DNA: TGCAGTGTGGCCGGTGACTACGAGCAGTACTTC.

Of note for this clonotype: The junction departs from the called germline gene at one end, perhaps through a read error. J is TRBJ2-3 and V is TRBV28; 8 positions match TRBD1. CDR1 and CDR2 from the germline V gene are MDHEN and SYDVKM. This CDR3 has 15 amino acids. The CDR3 reads CASSTGAGGTDTQYF. In nucleotides, the CDR3 is TGTGCCAGCAGCACCGGGGCAGGGGGCACGGATACGCAGTATTTT. Full variable domain (missing parts from reference TRBV28 and TRBJ2-3): DVKVTQSSRYLVKRTGEKVFLECVQDMDHENMFWYRQDPGLGLRLIYFSYDVKMKEKGDIPEGYSVSREKKERFSLILESASTNQTSMYLCASSTGAGGTDTQYFGPGTRLTVL.

This clonotype was observed a handful of times. The chain combines TRBV2 with TRBJ2-3; D gene uncertain. From germline, CDR1 is SNHLY and CDR2 FYNNEI. Between the trimmed V and J ends, which lost 4 bases and 7 bases, there was a span of 6 bases. The CDR3 runs 11 residues. CDR3 DNA sequence: TGTGCCAGCAGTGCCTCCTATACGCAGTATTTT. This gives the protein CASSASYTQYF.

This clonotype turned up a few times. The chain carries TRBV10-2 and TRBJ2-5, with D perhaps being TRBD1 or TRBD2 (5 bases each). Per germline, CDR1 WSHSY and CDR2 SAAADI. V was pared by 4 bases and J by 5 bases, with 8 bases between. This CDR3 is built from 12 residues. CDR3 DNA: TGCGCCAGCAGTGGCTGGGGGGAGACCCAGTACTTC. It encodes CASSGWGETQYF.

This clonotype was seen a few times. The V and J genes are TRBV6-1 and TRBJ2-7, with 10 nucleotides matching TRBD1. J was trimmed by 4 bases and V by 6 bases; bases with no gene match: 15. From germline, CDR1 is MNHNS and CDR2 SASEGT. This CDR3 comprises 17 residues. The CDR3 DNA is TGTGCCAGCAGGCACTCTCCGGGACAGGGGTCGGGGTACGAGCAGTACTTC. Translating gives CASRHSPGQGSGYEQYF.

V is TRBV15 and J is TRBJ2-1, with 9 nucleotides matching TRBD1. Germline CDR1 and CDR2: LNHNV and YYDKDF (reference sequence). CDR3 size: 15 residues. Losses at the gene ends were 2 bases for V and 8 bases for J; bases not matched to a gene: 7. CDR3 sequence (DNA): TGTGCCACCAGCAGACTGGACAGGGGAGTAGATGAGCAGTTCTTC. This translates into CATSRLDRGVDEQFF.

There are many counts of this clonotype. The chain has TRBV28 and TRBJ2-1, with unresolved D. CDR1 is MDHEN and CDR2 is SYDVKM in the germline V gene. V lost 4 bases and J lost 6, with 13 bases in between. The CDR3 spans 14 residues. The DNA for the CDR3 is TGTGCCAGCAGTTCCTTCGGCGGTGCCAATGAGCAGTTCTTC. Translation gives CASSSFGGANEQFF.